In its sample, the clone carrying this T cell receptor beta chain was seen many times. RNA transcripts yielded amplified TCR beta CDR3 regions. First-round RT-PCR with HTBI primers amplified the TCR CDR3 region. From the multiplex PCR reads, TCRdb called clonotypes with MiXCR, one entry per CDR3 protein. The table shows about 420,000 distinct CDR3 sequences, with roughly 15% occurring only once. Pregnant or lactating patients were excluded, as were those with uncontrolled infection or other autoimmune disease. Thyroid ultrasound and orbital computed tomography, with clinical symptoms and serum thyroxine and TRAb, informed diagnoses. The data are from a study of T cells in Graves' hyperthyroidism and ophthalmopathy. The sample consisted of blood. The receptor was derived from a woman aged 18 to 35 with Graves' hyperthyroidism.

CDR3 residues: CASSLQTSGRNEQFF. The CDR3 region has the DNA TGTGCCAGCAGTCTTCAAACTAGCGGGAGGAATGAGCAGTTCTTC. V gene TRBV6-2 or TRBV6-3 combines with J gene TRBJ2-1; TRBD2 agrees at 12 bases. This CDR3 has 15 residues. Germline-derived CDR1 and CDR2 are MNHEY and SVGEGT. J was trimmed by 7 bases and V by 5 bases; bases with no gene match: 6.